The clone carrying this T cell receptor (beta chain) was seen repeatedly, ten times or more. Its antigen is currently unknown. TCRdb reprocessed the 5' RACE reads via MiXCR and lists one record per CDR3 protein. The table lists approximately 670,000 distinct CDR3 sequences, over 5% of them singletons. V shed 4 bases and J 10 bases; nucleotides not matched to a gene: 7. There are 14 residues in the CDR3. Germline V gene lookup returns CDR1 LGHDT and CDR2 YNNKEL (reference sequence). These data belong to a study of identical twins. Study-level points and caveats: Twin pairs' shared out-of-frame alpha sequences were enriched in low generation probability. Abundant beta clonotypes from cord blood had fewer insertions, unlike memory repertoires, which showed none.

This receptor was identified in a young man in good health. The chain links TRBV3-1 to TRBJ2-1, with 10 bases matching TRBD2. Sequences were obtained from naive T cells sorted from blood. CDR3 in DNA: TGTGCCAGCAGCCCTACCGGACTAGCGGAAGAGCAGTTCTTC. It encodes CASSPTGLAEEQFF.